The present TCR beta chain was sequenced within a study of siplizumab effects on memory and regulatory T cells. Study-level findings and limits: Researchers could map only a minor fraction of alloreactive clones to unstimulated subsets. Naive or memory phenotype assignment was not possible for roughly 80-97% of proliferating CD4+ or CD8+ clones. Naive T cells appeared more varied than memory cells and looked like key alloresponse contributors. On average, about 69% of mappable alloreactive CD4+ clones were Treg-derived under siplizumab, against 26.9% in controls.

CDR1 is MDHEN, CDR2 SYDVKM, per germline. Trimming cost V 6 bases and J 3 bases; bases outside gene matches: 9. CDR3 length: 15 residues. Assay used: immunoSEQ multiplex PCR; TCRdb lists only in-frame clones, some missing. The repertoire holds 90,000 to 120,000 clones, with about 90% as singletons. Details on this clone: Its target is not known.

This sequence joins TRBV28 and TRBJ2-7, with 9 bases identical to TRBD1. This TCR derives from a human donor in good health. Some clones in this sample may be carry-over from other donors' samples. The specimen was CD4+ T cells sorted from blood. Here the CDR3 DNA reads TGTGCCAGCAGAGGCGATGGGACAGGGAGCTACGAGCAGTACTTC. Translating it yields CASRGDGTGSYEQYF.